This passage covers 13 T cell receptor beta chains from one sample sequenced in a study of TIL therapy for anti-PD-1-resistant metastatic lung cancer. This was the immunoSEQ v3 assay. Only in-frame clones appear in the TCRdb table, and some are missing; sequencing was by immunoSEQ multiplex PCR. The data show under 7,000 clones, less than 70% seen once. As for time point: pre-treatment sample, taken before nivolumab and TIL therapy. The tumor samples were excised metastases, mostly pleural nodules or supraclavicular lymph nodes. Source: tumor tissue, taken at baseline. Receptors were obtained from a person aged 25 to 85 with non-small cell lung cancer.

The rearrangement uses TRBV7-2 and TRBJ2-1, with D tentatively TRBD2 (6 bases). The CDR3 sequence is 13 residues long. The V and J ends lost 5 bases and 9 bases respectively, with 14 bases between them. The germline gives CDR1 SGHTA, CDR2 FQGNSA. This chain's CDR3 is CASSRISGTEQFF. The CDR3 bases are TGTGCCAGCAGCCGAATTAGCGGTACTGAGCAGTTCTTC.

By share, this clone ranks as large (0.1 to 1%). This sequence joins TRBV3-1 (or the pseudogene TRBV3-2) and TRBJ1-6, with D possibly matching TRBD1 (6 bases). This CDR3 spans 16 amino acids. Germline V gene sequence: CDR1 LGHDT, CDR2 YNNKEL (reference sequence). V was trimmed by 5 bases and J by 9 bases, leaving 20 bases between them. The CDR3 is CASSTGTSSIGSPLHF. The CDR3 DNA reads TGTGCCAGCAGCACAGGGACCTCCTCAATAGGTTCACCCCTCCACTTT.

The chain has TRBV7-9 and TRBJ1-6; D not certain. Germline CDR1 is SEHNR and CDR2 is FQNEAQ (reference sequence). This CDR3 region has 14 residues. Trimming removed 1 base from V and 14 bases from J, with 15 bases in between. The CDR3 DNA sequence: TGTGCCAGCAGCTTAGGTCAGGCTAAGACATCCCTCCACTTT. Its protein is CASSLGQAKTSLHF. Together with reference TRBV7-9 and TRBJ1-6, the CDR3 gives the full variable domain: DTGVSQNPRHKITKRGQNVTFRCDPISEHNRLYWYRQTLGQGPEFLTYFQNEAQLEKSRLLSDRFSAERPKGSFSTLEIQRTEQGDSAMYLCASSLGQAKTSLHFGNGTRLTVT.

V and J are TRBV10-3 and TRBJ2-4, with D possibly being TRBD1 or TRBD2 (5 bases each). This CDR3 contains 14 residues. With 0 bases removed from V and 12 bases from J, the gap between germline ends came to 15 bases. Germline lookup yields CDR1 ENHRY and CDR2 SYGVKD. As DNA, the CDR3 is TGTGCCATCAGTGAGTCTTTTACGGGGCTCGCTCAGTACTTC. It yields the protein CAISESFTGLAQYF.

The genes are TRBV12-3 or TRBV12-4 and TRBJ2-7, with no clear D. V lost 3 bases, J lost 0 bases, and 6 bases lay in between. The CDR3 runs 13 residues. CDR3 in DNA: TGTGCCAGCAGTTTTGGCATCTCCTACGAGCAGTACTTC. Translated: CASSFGISYEQYF.

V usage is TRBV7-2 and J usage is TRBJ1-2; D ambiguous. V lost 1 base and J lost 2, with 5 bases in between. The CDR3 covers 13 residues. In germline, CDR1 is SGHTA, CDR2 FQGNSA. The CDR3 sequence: CASSLGRNYGYTF. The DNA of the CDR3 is TGTGCCAGCAGCTTAGGGCGGAACTATGGCTACACCTTC. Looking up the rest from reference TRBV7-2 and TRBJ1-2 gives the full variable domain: GAGVSQSPSNKVTEKGKDVELRCDPISGHTALYWYRQSLGQGLEFLIYFQGNSAPDKSGLPSDRFSAERTGGSVSTLTIQRTQQEDSAVYLCASSLGRNYGYTFGSGTRLTVV.

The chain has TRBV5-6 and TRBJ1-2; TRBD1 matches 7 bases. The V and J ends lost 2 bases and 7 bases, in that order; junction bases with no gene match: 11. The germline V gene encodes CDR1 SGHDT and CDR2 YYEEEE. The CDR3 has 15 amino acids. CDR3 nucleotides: TGTGCCAGCAGCTTTGGAAGCAGGGGGGTCGGTGGCTACACCTTC. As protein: CASSFGSRGVGGYTF.

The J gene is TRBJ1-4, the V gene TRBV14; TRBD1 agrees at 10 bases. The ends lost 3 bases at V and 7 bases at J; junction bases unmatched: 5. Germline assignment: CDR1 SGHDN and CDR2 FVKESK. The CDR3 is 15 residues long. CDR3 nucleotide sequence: TGTGCCAGCAGCCAGACGGGACAGGGGATTGAAAAACTGTTTTTT. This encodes CASSQTGQGIEKLFF.

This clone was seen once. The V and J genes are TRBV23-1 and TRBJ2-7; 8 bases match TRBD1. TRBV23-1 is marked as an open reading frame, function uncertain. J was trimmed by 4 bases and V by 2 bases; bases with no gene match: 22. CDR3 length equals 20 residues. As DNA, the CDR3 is TGCGCCAGCAGTCAACCAGGAACAGGGGGGCTTAAAGTTTTTCGATACGAGCAGTACTTC. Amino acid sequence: CASSQPGTGGLKVFRYEQYF.

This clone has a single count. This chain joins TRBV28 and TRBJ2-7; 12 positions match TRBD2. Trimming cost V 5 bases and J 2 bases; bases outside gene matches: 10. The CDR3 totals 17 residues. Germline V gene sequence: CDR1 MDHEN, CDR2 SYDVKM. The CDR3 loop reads CASSPGQTSGSAYEQYF. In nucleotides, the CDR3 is TGTGCCAGCAGTCCAGGTCAGACTAGCGGGAGCGCCTACGAGCAGTACTTC.

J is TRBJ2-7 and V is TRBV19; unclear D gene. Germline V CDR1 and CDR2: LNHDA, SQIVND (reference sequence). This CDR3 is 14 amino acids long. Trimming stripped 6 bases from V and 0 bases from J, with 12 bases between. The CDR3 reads CASSLLESSYEQYF. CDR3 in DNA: TGTGCCAGTAGCCTGCTAGAGAGCTCCTACGAGCAGTACTTC.

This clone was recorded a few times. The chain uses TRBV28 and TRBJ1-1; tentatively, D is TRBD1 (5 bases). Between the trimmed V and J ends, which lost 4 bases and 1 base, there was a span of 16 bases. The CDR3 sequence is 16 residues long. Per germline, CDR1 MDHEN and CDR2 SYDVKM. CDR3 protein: CASSSYGGGENTEAFF. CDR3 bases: TGTGCCAGCAGTTCCTATGGGGGGGGAGAGAACACTGAAGCTTTCTTT.

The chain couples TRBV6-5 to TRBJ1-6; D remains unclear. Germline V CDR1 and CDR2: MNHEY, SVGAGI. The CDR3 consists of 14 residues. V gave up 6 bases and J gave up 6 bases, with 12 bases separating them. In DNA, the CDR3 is TGTGCCAGCAGGTCTACAGCTTTTAATTCACCCCTCCACTTT. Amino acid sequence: CASRSTAFNSPLHF.